This TCR beta chain was sequenced for a study of T-cell memory formation after mild COVID-19. Each CDR3 protein is one row after TCRdb ran MiXCR on the 5' RACE reads. The table records some 440,000 distinct CDR3 sequences, about 23% of them present only once. Study findings and constraints: CD4+ contracting clones were mainly CM and EM; CD8+ ones, EMRA. CD4/CD8 balance held among clones contracting day 15 to 85, and later expanders leaned CD4+. Second-wave clones with a day 37 peak had unconfirmed SARS-CoV-2 specificity. Within pre-infection memory, some responding clones were found, suggesting cross-reactive memory joined.

The germline V gene has CDR1 MNHEY and CDR2 SVGAGI. The CDR3 has 12 residues. Losses at the gene ends were 6 bases for V and 7 bases for J; bases not matched to a gene: 2. In regard to this clonotype: Its antigen is unknown.

This TCR was sampled from an adult woman who had mild COVID-19 (a few samples of this study predate the infection). Cell type and time point are not known. This chain joins TRBV6-5 and TRBJ1-1, with 10 bases lining up with TRBD1. Sequencing was carried out using PBMCs or a T cell subset sorted from them (not recorded which). The chain's CDR3 is CASSRDRGEAFF. The CDR3, as DNA: TGTGCCAGCAGCCGGGACAGGGGTGAAGCTTTCTTT.